These 20 T cell receptor beta chains were sequenced from one sample in a study of OX40 agonist ivuxolimab in advanced cancers. Assay: immunoSEQ multiplex PCR; the TCRdb copy retains only in-frame clones and omits some. This sample carries tens of thousands of clones, 80% to 90% of them seen once, and the ten largest clones take approximately 9.4%. Material: CD4+ or CD8+ T cells sorted from blood, obtained in a trial of the OX40 agonist ivuxolimab. The receptors were gathered from an adult with an advanced solid tumor such as melanoma, head and neck, liver or kidney cancer.

This clone was found once. The rearrangement joins TRBV29-1 to TRBJ2-5; TRBD1 might be the D (6 bases). The J call may be wrong; the DNA end is better matched by TRBJ2-7. This CDR3 spans 12 amino acids. CDR1 and CDR2 from the germline V gene are SQVTM and ANQGSEA. This chain's CDR3 is CSVGQVRDEQYF. In nucleotides, the CDR3 is TGCAGCGTTGGACAGGTTAGAGACGAGCAGTACTTC.

The V gene is TRBV21-1, the J gene TRBJ1-5. TRBV21-1 counts as a pseudogene. This CDR3 spans 17 amino acids. CDR3 sequence (DNA): TGTGCCAGCAGCAAAGTTAGCGGACAGCGCCTAAATCAGCCCCAGCATTTT. Translating gives CASSKVSGQRLNQPQHF.

Concerning this clone: The sample contains more than one DNA sequence encoding this CDR3. The chain carries TRBV5-4 and TRBJ2-3; D not certain. The CDR3 is 11 amino acids. The germline gives CDR1 SGHNT, CDR2 YYREEE (reference sequence). Deletions cut 5 bases from V and 6 bases from J, with 7 bases between. CDR3 amino acids: CASSFTDTQYF. In DNA, the CDR3 is TGTGCCAGCAGTTTCACCGATACGCAGTATTTT.

V usage is TRBV18 and J usage is TRBJ2-7, with no clear D. Trimming pared 1 base from V and 6 bases from J, leaving 10 bases between. Germline V gene lookup returns CDR1 KGHSH and CDR2 LQKENI. The CDR3 is made up of 13 amino acids. CDR3: CASSPHAGGEQYF. The CDR3 nucleotides read TGTGCCAGCTCACCACATGCCGGCGGCGAGCAGTACTTC. Using reference TRBV18 and TRBJ2-7 for the parts outside the CDR3, the full variable domain is NAGVMQNPRHLVRRRGQEARLRCSPMKGHSHVYWYRQLPEEGLKFMVYLQKENIIDESGMPKERFSAEFPKEGPSILRIQQVVRGDSAAYFCASSPHAGGEQYFGPGTRLTVT.

The chain employs TRBV11-2 and TRBJ2-1, with D tentatively TRBD2 (7 bases). The CDR3 is 14 residues long. Germline CDR1 and CDR2: SGHAT and FQNNGV. V dropped 5 bases and J dropped 7 bases, with 15 bases sitting between them. CDR3 protein: CASSPGGPINEQFF. Here the CDR3 DNA reads TGTGCCAGCAGCCCCGGGGGGCCGATAAATGAGCAGTTCTTC.

This chain connects TRBV9 to TRBJ1-2, with TRBD1 matching 7 bases. Trimming at V came to 3 bases and at J to 4 bases, leaving 12 bases not matched to a gene. Germline V gene lookup returns CDR1 SGDLS and CDR2 YYNGEE. This CDR3 has 16 amino acids. In nucleotides, the CDR3 is TGTGCCAGCAGCGCCCAACAGGGGCCCTTTTCCTATGGCTACACCTTC. This codes for CASSAQQGPFSYGYTF.

This chain uses TRBV6-5 with TRBJ2-7; TRBD1 matches 8 bases. This CDR3 has 12 residues. Losses at the gene ends were 5 bases for V and 6 bases for J; bases not matched to a gene: 3. Germline V gives CDR1 MNHEY, CDR2 SVGAGI. In DNA form, the CDR3 reads TGTGCCAGCAGTCGGACAGGGAGCGAGCAGTACTTC. It translates to CASSRTGSEQYF.

This sequence joins TRBV5-1 and TRBJ2-7, with D uncertain. Germline CDR1 SGHRS, CDR2 YFSETQ. The V gene lost 2 bases and the J gene lost 5 bases, with 8 bases spanning the gap. The CDR3 loop spans 12 amino acids. The CDR3 region is CASSLGKNEQYF. The CDR3 DNA follows: TGCGCCAGCAGCTTAGGGAAAAACGAGCAGTACTTC.

CDR3 amino acids: CASSQESGTGLHF. CDR3 nucleotides: TGCGCCAGCAGCCAAGAATCCGGGACGGGACTCCACTTT. The J gene is TRBJ1-6, the V gene TRBV4-3; possibly TRBD1 for D (5 bases). The CDR3 covers 13 residues. V gave up 0 bases and J gave up 16 bases, with 13 bases separating them. Germline-derived CDR1 and CDR2 are LGHNA and YSLEER.

The J gene is TRBJ1-2, the V gene TRBV28; 7 bases map to TRBD1. Looked up from germline, CDR1 is MDHEN and CDR2 is SYDVKM. This CDR3 has 15 amino acids. Unmatched junction bases numbered 10, after V lost 4 bases and J lost 5 bases. The CDR3 loop reads CASSSGVGGGYGYTF. Here the CDR3 DNA reads TGTGCCAGCAGTTCCGGGGTAGGGGGCGGTTATGGCTACACCTTC.

In this sample, this clone turned up a few times. The V call is TRBV7-3, the J call TRBJ1-2; 10 positions agree with TRBD1. This CDR3 is 16 amino acids long. The germline V gene has CDR1 SGHTA and CDR2 FQGTGA. Losses at the gene ends were 2 bases for V and 1 base for J; bases not matched to a gene: 4. The CDR3 reads CASSLAGDRGNYGYTF. In DNA form, the CDR3 reads TGTGCCAGCAGCTTAGCCGGGGACAGGGGTAACTATGGCTACACCTTC.

The DNA of the CDR3 is TGTGCCAGCAGCGTAGGACAGGGAGGTCAGCCCCAGCATTTT. This codes for CASSVGQGGQPQHF. V is TRBV9 and J is TRBJ1-5; 7 bases are a match to TRBD1. J gave up 6 bases and V 0 bases, and 3 bases lay outside the gene matches. Looked up from germline, CDR1 is SGDLS and CDR2 is YYNGEE. The CDR3 totals 14 residues.

This clone was observed a handful of times. The chain uses TRBV27 and TRBJ2-7; 10 bases align to TRBD1. CDR3 length equals 14 residues. The germline CDR1 and CDR2 sequences are MNHEY and SMNVEV (reference sequence). The trim removed 7 bases at V and 4 bases at J, leaving 7 bases unmatched. DNA for the CDR3: TGTGCCAGCAATAGACAGGGGGCCCTTTACGAGCAGTACTTC. Its translation: CASNRQGALYEQYF.

The rearrangement links TRBV7-9 to TRBJ1-2, with 9 bases identical to TRBD1. The germline CDR1 and CDR2 sequences are SEHNR and FQNEAQ (reference sequence). V lost 3 bases, J lost 4 bases, and 3 bases stayed unmatched. This CDR3 is built from 14 residues. This CDR3 is CASSFGTGIYGYTF. In DNA form, the CDR3 reads TGTGCCAGCAGCTTTGGGACAGGGATCTATGGCTACACCTTC. The full variable domain, with the rest looked up from reference TRBV7-9 and TRBJ1-2, is DTGVSQNPRHKITKRGQNVTFRCDPISEHNRLYWYRQTLGQGPEFLTYFQNEAQLEKSRLLSDRFSAERPKGSFSTLEIQRTEQGDSAMYLCASSFGTGIYGYTFGSGTRLTVV.

V usage is TRBV18 and J usage is TRBJ1-3; 9 positions match TRBD1. V trimming: 6 bases; J trimming: 1 base; junction bases outside the gene matches: 4. The CDR3 runs 15 residues. Germline CDR1 and CDR2: KGHSH and LQKENI. CDR3 in DNA: TGTGCCAGCTCGTGGGACAGGGCTTCTGGAAACACCATATATTTT. It specifies CASSWDRASGNTIYF.

This chain joins TRBV5-4 and TRBJ2-6; 9 bases are a match to TRBD1. Germline lookup yields CDR1 SGHNT and CDR2 YYREEE (reference sequence). The CDR3 is 16 amino acids. The ends lost 4 bases at V and 2 bases at J; junction bases unmatched: 4. CDR3 in amino acids: CASSPRTGAGANVLTF. In DNA, the CDR3 is TGTGCCAGCAGCCCACGGACAGGGGCTGGGGCCAACGTCCTGACTTTC.

This clone was found many times. The chain couples TRBV2 to TRBJ1-1, with D possibly TRBD1 on 5 matching bases. V lost 6 bases and J 4 bases, leaving 15 bases between the germline ends. Germline CDR1 reads SNHLY; CDR2 reads FYNNEI. There are 14 residues in the CDR3. Here the CDR3 reads CASRRDLSGTEAFF. CDR3 coding DNA: TGTGCCAGCAGAAGGGACCTTTCTGGCACTGAAGCTTTCTTT.

This clone was counted between two and nine times. The CDR3 sequence: CASSPSGQTNTGELFF. Written as DNA, the CDR3 is TGCGCCAGCAGCCCCTCGGGACAGACTAACACCGGGGAGCTGTTTTTT. The V and J genes are TRBV5-1 and TRBJ2-2; the match to TRBD1 covers 7 bases. Germline values: CDR1 SGHRS, CDR2 YFSETQ. The CDR3 loop spans 16 amino acids. Losses at the gene ends were 4 bases for V and 2 bases for J; bases not matched to a gene: 8. Full variable domain (remainder filled in from reference TRBV5-1 and TRBJ2-2): KAGVTQTPRYLIKTRGQQVTLSCSPISGHRSVSWYQQTPGQGLQFLFEYFSETQRNKGNFPGRFSGRQFSNSRSEMNVSTLELGDSALYLCASSPSGQTNTGELFFGEGSRLTVL.

The rearrangement joins TRBV5-8 to TRBJ1-5, with D unclear. CDR1 is SGHTS, CDR2 YDEGEE, per germline. The V and J ends lost 1 base and 7 bases respectively, with 6 bases between them. The CDR3 runs 12 residues. The CDR3 protein is CASSLYNQPQHF. The CDR3 coding sequence is TGTGCCAGCAGCTTGTATAACCAGCCCCAGCATTTT.

The chain is built from TRBV10-3 and TRBJ2-2; 12 bases are shared with TRBD2. The CDR3 is 14 amino acids. The germline CDR1 and CDR2 sequences are ENHRY and SYGVKD. Losses at the gene ends were 6 bases for V and 6 bases for J; bases not matched to a gene: 2. The CDR3 DNA is TGTGCCATCAGCGGACTAGCGGGATCCGGGGAGCTGTTTTTT. The encoded protein is CAISGLAGSGELFF.